This TCR beta chain was sequenced for a study of monozygotic twins with inflammatory bowel disease. TCRdb reprocessed the 5' RACE reads, with one entry per CDR3 protein and no DNA. This table lists 210,000 or so distinct CDR3 sequences. Findings of the study overall: With others, IBD patients shared fewer clonotypes than healthy twins did, especially with disease activity. Some repertoire variability may stem from patients' differing immunosuppressive treatments.

This CDR3 is 13 amino acids long. Germline V gene sequence: CDR1 SGHTA, CDR2 FQGNSA. As for this clonotype: Its antigen is not known.

For every donor, one blood sample of approximately 2.3 ml was drawn. This clonotype was sampled from a human donor with ulcerative colitis or Crohn's disease, or a healthy co-twin of an affected twin (not recorded which). Sequencing was carried out using blood. The chain employs TRBV7-2 and TRBJ2-5. The CDR3 region is CASSLAPRETQYF.